This T cell receptor (beta chain) was found in a study of shared clonotypes between healthy human individuals. Study observations and caveats: Among donors, the sharing of clonotypes was expected to be influenced by sequencing depth.

The CDR3 loop spans 16 amino acids. Trimming took 1 base from V and 2 from J, leaving 12 bases between them. Germline V gene lookup returns CDR1 LNHNV and CDR2 YYDKDF (reference sequence). To note about this clone: The antigen is not known.

Measured with immunoSEQ multiplex PCR; TCRdb has only the in-frame clones, and not every one. The sample yields some 2.3 million clones, about 92% seen once. The source of this sequence is a man between 18 and 35 years old in good health. Some clones in this sample may be carry-over from other donors' samples. The chain recombines TRBV15 with TRBJ2-1; no firm D call. The sequenced material came from naive CD4+ T cells from PBMCs. Subset described: CD45RA+ positively selected. The CDR3 region has the DNA TGTGCCACCAGCAGAGGGAGAAGGGCCCCCTACAATGAGCAGTTCTTC. Amino acids: CATSRGRRAPYNEQFF.